This T cell receptor beta chain was captured in a study of T cells expressing NK-cell markers. Study-level information: Seven HCMV-seropositive donors and one seronegative donor made up the eight sequenced donors.

Following a re-call of the 5' RACE reads, TCRdb has one entry per CDR3 protein and lacks DNA. The table for this sample gives some 340,000 distinct CDR3 sequences. Germline V gene data show CDR1 as LNHDA and CDR2 as SQIVND (reference sequence). This CDR3 comprises 16 residues. This rearrangement joins TRBV19 to TRBJ2-4; TCRdb proposes TRBD1, but this gene call is untestable without DNA. This receptor was identified in a man aged 18-75 years in good health. The specimen sequenced was blood T cells: a sorted CD56 or NKG2C T cell subset, CD4+ or CD8+ T cells, or bulk PBMC T cells (not recorded which). The CDR3 reads CASSSPPGTTKNIQYF. Full variable domain (outside the CDR3, taken from reference TRBV19 and TRBJ2-4): DGGITQSPKYLFRKEGQNVTLSCEQNLNHDAMYWYRQDPGQGLRLIYYSQIVNDFQKGDIAEGYSVSREKKESFPLTVTSAQKNPTAFYLCASSSPPGTTKNIQYFGAGTRLSVL.